The 21 T cell receptor beta chains reported below all come from one sample, sequenced in a study of CD8 T cells in ankylosing spondylitis. TCRdb reanalysed the 5' RACE reads using MiXCR and keeps one entry per CDR3 protein. The table has 250,000 to 400,000 distinct CDR3 sequences, 11% seen once; the top ten hold more than 7%. Sequenced input: blood, either unsorted or a sorted T cell fraction (not recorded which). Source of these receptors: a female donor with ankylosing spondylitis or in good health (not recorded which).

This clonotype was observed many times. The chain uses TRBV12-3 or TRBV12-4 and TRBJ1-1; possibly TRBD1 for D (5 bases). The V and J ends lost 8 bases and 4 bases respectively, with 17 bases between them. CDR3 length: 14 amino acids. This CDR3 reads CASFSMQGSTEAFF. The DNA of the CDR3 is TGTGCCAGCTTCTCTATGCAGGGTAGCACTGAAGCTTTCTTT.

This clonotype was observed at least ten times. This rearrangement joins TRBV5-1 to TRBJ2-1; no reliable D call. The ends were cut back, 1 base at V and 0 bases at J, with 5 bases in the middle. CDR3 length: 14 residues. CDR1 and CDR2 from the germline V gene are SGHRS and YFSETQ. This CDR3 is CASSLPRSYNEQFF. The DNA for the CDR3 is TGCGCCAGCAGCTTGCCTCGCTCCTACAATGAGCAGTTCTTC.

The CDR3 DNA follows: TGCAGTGCTCAACCCGTACCGGGACAGGGGGCTATTGGGCAGTACTTC. Amino acid sequence: CSAQPVPGQGAIGQYF. The chain recombines TRBV20-1 with TRBJ2-7; 12 bases match TRBD1. This CDR3 is 16 amino acids long. Germline CDR1 DFQATT, CDR2 SNEGSKA (reference sequence). The junction had 17 bases not matched to a gene; V was cut back by 5 bases and J by 9 bases.

Only a few counts were recorded for this clonotype. The V call is TRBV20-1, the J call TRBJ2-3; D gene uncertain. The CDR3 runs to 12 residues. Germline CDR1 and CDR2: DFQATT and SNEGSKA (reference sequence). Trimming left V 6 bases short and J 6 bases short, with 13 bases between. CDR3 DNA sequence: TGCAGTGCGACTTCTAGGGCGGATACGCAGTATTTT. This sequence encodes CSATSRADTQYF.

This clonotype has more than one count but fewer than ten. The rearrangement links TRBV18 to TRBJ1-1; tentatively, D is TRBD1 (5 bases). Germline V gene lookup returns CDR1 KGHSH and CDR2 LQKENI. CDR3 size: 13 residues. V lost 1 base and J lost 3, with 6 bases in between. The CDR3 here is CASSPQTDTEAFF. CDR3 DNA sequence: TGTGCCAGCTCACCACAGACAGACACTGAAGCTTTCTTT.

Only a few counts were recorded for this clonotype. V is TRBV28 and J is TRBJ2-7; TRBD1 might be the D (8 bases). V was pared by 3 bases and J by 8 bases, with 23 bases between. The germline CDR1 and CDR2 sequences are MDHEN and SYDVKM. CDR3 length: 16 residues. The CDR3 region is CASSFRAGGTGIQQYF. The CDR3 DNA reads as TGTGCCAGCAGTTTTAGGGCCGGGGGGACAGGTATTCAGCAGTACTTC.

CDR3 coding DNA: TGTGCCAGTAGTATTGTAAGCGACCCCACAGATACGCAGTATTTT. It specifies CASSIVSDPTDTQYF. The chain combines TRBV19 with TRBJ2-3; D unresolved. Germline CDR1 is LNHDA and CDR2 is SQIVND (reference sequence). Trimming pared 3 bases from V and 2 bases from J, leaving 12 bases between. The CDR3 consists of 15 residues.

This clonotype was seen many times. The chain carries TRBV5-1 and TRBJ2-7; D may be TRBD1 or TRBD2 (5 bases each). The germline V gene has CDR1 SGHRS and CDR2 YFSETQ. With 0 bases removed from V and 5 bases from J, the gap between germline ends came to 12 bases. The CDR3 covers 14 residues. The CDR3 region is CASSLAEGYHEQYF. CDR3 coding DNA: TGCGCCAGCAGCTTGGCCGAGGGGTATCACGAGCAGTACTTC.

This clonotype was recorded many times. The genes are TRBV20-1 and TRBJ2-3, with D tentatively TRBD2 (5 bases). Germline CDR1 DFQATT, CDR2 SNEGSKA (reference sequence). V lost 6 bases to trimming and J lost 5 bases, with 21 bases between them. This CDR3 has 15 residues. The CDR3 DNA is TGCAGTGCGCCCTCCCAGCCCGGGGTGGGAGATACGCAGTATTTT. This sequence encodes CSAPSQPGVGDTQYF.

This clonotype was observed many times. The chain couples TRBV7-9 to TRBJ1-1, with 8 bases fitting TRBD1. The CDR3 extends over 13 amino acids. Germline-derived CDR1 and CDR2 are SEHNR and FQNEAQ (reference sequence). Trimming removed 5 bases from V and 7 bases from J; junction bases left unmatched: 6. The CDR3 reads CASSPDRGYEAFF. The CDR3 DNA reads as TGTGCCAGCAGCCCCGACAGGGGATATGAAGCTTTCTTT. The complete variable domain, with remaining parts taken from reference TRBV7-9 and TRBJ1-1, reads DTGVSQNPRHKITKRGQNVTFRCDPISEHNRLYWYRQTLGQGPEFLTYFQNEAQLEKSRLLSDRFSAERPKGSFSTLEIQRTEQGDSAMYLCASSPDRGYEAFFGQGTRLTVV.

The chain employs TRBV7-2 and TRBJ1-4; D gene ambiguous. Trimming took 5 bases from V and 12 from J, leaving 19 bases between them. CDR1 is SGHTA and CDR2 is FQGNSA in the germline V gene. There are 14 residues in the CDR3. The CDR3 DNA sequence: TGTGCCAGCAGCCTCTCTACACCGTACCAGGAACTGTTTTTT. As protein: CASSLSTPYQELFF. The variable domain in full, completed from reference TRBV7-2 and TRBJ1-4, reads GAGVSQSPSNKVTEKGKDVELRCDPISGHTALYWYRQSLGQGLEFLIYFQGNSAPDKSGLPSDRFSAERTGGSVSTLTIQRTQQEDSAVYLCASSLSTPYQELFFGSGTQLSVL.

This clonotype was observed at least ten times. The CDR3 loop reads CSSFRLAGGGEQFF. DNA for the CDR3: TGTTCCTCTTTTCGACTAGCGGGAGGAGGAGAGCAGTTCTTC. The genes are TRBV27 and TRBJ2-1; 13 bases line up with TRBD2. CDR1 is MNHEY and CDR2 is SMNVEV in the germline V gene (reference sequence). This CDR3 has 14 residues.

Many counts were recorded for this clonotype. This rearrangement joins TRBV24-1 to TRBJ2-7; D not certain. The germline V gene encodes CDR1 KGHDR and CDR2 SFDVKD. The CDR3 sequence is 13 residues long. Trimming took 7 bases from V and 1 from J, leaving 10 bases between them. CDR3: CATSQPGSYEQYF. The CDR3 DNA follows: TGTGCCACCAGCCAACCCGGGTCCTACGAGCAGTACTTC.

This clonotype came up many times. The chain uses TRBV28 and TRBJ2-3, with a possible D match to TRBD2 (5 bases). Trimming pared 4 bases from V and 2 bases from J, leaving 7 bases between. There are 13 residues in the CDR3. Germline assignment: CDR1 MDHEN and CDR2 SYDVKM. The chain's CDR3 is CASSWLATDTQYF. In DNA form, the CDR3 reads TGTGCCAGCAGTTGGCTAGCCACAGATACGCAGTATTTT.

This clonotype showed up many times. CDR3 sequence reads: CASSQVGQGATGELFF. The DNA of the CDR3 is TGTGCCAGCAGCCAAGTGGGACAGGGGGCAACCGGGGAGCTGTTTTTT. The chain recombines TRBV4-2 with TRBJ2-2; 12 bases map to TRBD1. Germline V gives CDR1 LGHNA, CDR2 YNFKEQ. This CDR3 has 16 amino acids. Trimming removed 1 base from V and 5 bases from J; junction bases left unmatched: 2.

This clonotype occurred many times. The chain combines TRBV12-3 or TRBV12-4 with TRBJ2-5; 9 bases map to TRBD2. The CDR3 extends over 15 amino acids. The V segment lost 5 bases and the J segment 4 bases; nucleotides outside the gene matches: 8. The CDR3 here is CASSPIAGVVETQYF. DNA of the CDR3: TGTGCCAGCAGTCCCATAGCGGGAGTCGTAGAGACCCAGTACTTC.

As concerns this clonotype: One end of the junction fails to match germline, which may point to a read error. The chain couples TRBV3-1 to TRBJ1-4, with D possibly being TRBD1 (5 bases). The germline gives CDR1 LGHDT, CDR2 YNNKEL (reference sequence). This CDR3 comprises 18 residues. CDR3 in amino acids: CATSQRGGGGRTNEKLFF. In nucleotides, the CDR3 is TGTGCCACCAGCCAACGCGGCGGCGGGGGGAGAACTAATGAAAAACTGTTTTTT.

Ten or more counts support this clonotype. As DNA, the CDR3 is TGTGCCAGCAGTTCTCTTACGGGTTCACCCCTCCACTTT. It encodes CASSSLTGSPLHF. The genes are TRBV9 and TRBJ1-6; no definite D call. V lost 5 bases and J lost 9, with 12 bases in between. Germline CDR1 and CDR2: SGDLS and YYNGEE. The CDR3 spans 13 residues.

This clonotype appeared many times. The chain links TRBV20-1 to TRBJ2-7; a weak D match, TRBD1 (5 bases). Looked up from germline, CDR1 is DFQATT and CDR2 is SNEGSKA (reference sequence). The germline V and J ends were trimmed by 5 bases and 0 bases, with 14 bases remaining between them. The CDR3 contains 14 residues. In nucleotides, the CDR3 is TGCAGTGCTCTTCCCGACAGAAACTCCTACGAGCAGTACTTC. Amino acid sequence: CSALPDRNSYEQYF.

This chain uses TRBV4-3 with TRBJ2-2; D might be TRBD1 (5 bases). This CDR3 has 16 amino acids. Germline values: CDR1 LGHNA, CDR2 YSLEER. Trimming removed 0 bases at V and 1 base at J, with 9 bases between. CDR3 sequence reads: CASSQETRVNTGELFF. In DNA form, the CDR3 reads TGCGCCAGCAGCCAAGAAACCAGGGTGAACACCGGGGAGCTGTTTTTT.

This chain uses TRBV5-1 with TRBJ2-3; the match to TRBD2 covers 13 bases. J lost 4 bases, V lost 4 bases, and 6 bases had no gene match. CDR1 is SGHRS and CDR2 is YFSETQ in the germline V gene. The CDR3 totals 16 residues. CDR3 region: CASSLGLAGAADTQYF. The CDR3 bases are TGCGCCAGCAGCCTCGGACTAGCGGGAGCTGCAGATACGCAGTATTTT.